The TCR beta chain described here comes from a study of T-cell memory formation after mild COVID-19. In TCRdb, the 5' RACE reads were re-called with MiXCR into one record per CDR3 protein. Of 400,000 or so distinct CDR3 sequences listed, around 20% are singletons. V lost 2 bases and J lost 7; bases outside the gene matches: 10. This CDR3 is 15 amino acids long. Germline assignment: CDR1 GTSNPN and CDR2 SVGIG (reference sequence). Findings of the study overall: Contracting CD4+ clones were located mainly in CM and EM, and CD8+ clones in EMRA.

This clonotype occurred a few times. What it recognizes is unknown. Source material: PBMCs or a T cell subset sorted from them (not recorded which). V and J are TRBV30 and TRBJ2-1; 8 bases line up with TRBD2. This sequence was found in an adult woman who had mild COVID-19 (a few samples of this study predate the infection). Cell type and time point are not known. CDR3 sequence (DNA): TGTGCCTGGAGTTCTTTCCGGGGGGGCTGGAATGAGCAGTTCTTC. This encodes CAWSSFRGGWNEQFF.